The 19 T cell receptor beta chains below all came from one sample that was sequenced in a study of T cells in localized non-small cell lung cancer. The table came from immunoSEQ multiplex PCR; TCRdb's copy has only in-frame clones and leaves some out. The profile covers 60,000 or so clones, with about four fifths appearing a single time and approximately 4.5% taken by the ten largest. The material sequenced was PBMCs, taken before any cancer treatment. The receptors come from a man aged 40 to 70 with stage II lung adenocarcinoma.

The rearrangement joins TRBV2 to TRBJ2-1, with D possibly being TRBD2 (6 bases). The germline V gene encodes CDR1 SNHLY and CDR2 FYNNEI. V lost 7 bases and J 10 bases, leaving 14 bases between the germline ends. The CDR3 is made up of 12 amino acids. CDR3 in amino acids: CASTLSSDEQFF. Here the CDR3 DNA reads TGTGCCAGCACCCTTTCTAGCGACGAGCAGTTCTTC.

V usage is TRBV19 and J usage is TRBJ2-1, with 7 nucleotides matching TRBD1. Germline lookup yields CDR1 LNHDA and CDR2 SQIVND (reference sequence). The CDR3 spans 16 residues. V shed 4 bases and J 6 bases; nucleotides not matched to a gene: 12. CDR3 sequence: CASSRSLDRVGNEQFF. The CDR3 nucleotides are TGTGCCAGTAGTAGATCCTTAGACAGGGTAGGCAATGAGCAGTTCTTC.

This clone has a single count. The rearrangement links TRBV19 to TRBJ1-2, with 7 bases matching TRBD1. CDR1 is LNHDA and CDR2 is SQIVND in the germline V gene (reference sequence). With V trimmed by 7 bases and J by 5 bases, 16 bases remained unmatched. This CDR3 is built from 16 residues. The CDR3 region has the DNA TGTGCCAGTACCCCGACAGGGTCCCGTTATATATATGGCTACACCTTC. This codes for CASTPTGSRYIYGYTF.

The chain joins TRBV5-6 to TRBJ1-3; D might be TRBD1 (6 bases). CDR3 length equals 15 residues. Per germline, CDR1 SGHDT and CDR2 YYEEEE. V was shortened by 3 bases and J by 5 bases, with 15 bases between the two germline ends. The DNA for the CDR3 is TGTGCCAGCAGCTCTAACAGGGAGGGGAGAAACACCATATATTTT. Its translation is CASSSNREGRNTIYF.

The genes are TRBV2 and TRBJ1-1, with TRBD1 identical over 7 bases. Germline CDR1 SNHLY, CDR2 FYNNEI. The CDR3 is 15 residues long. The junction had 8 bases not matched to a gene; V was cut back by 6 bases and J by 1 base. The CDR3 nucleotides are TGTGCCAGCAGACAGGGGCCTGTTGGGAACACTGAAGCTTTCTTT. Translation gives CASRQGPVGNTEAFF. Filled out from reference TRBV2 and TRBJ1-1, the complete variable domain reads EPEVTQTPSHQVTQMGQEVILRCVPISNHLYFYWYRQILGQKVEFLVSFYNNEISEKSEIFDDQFSVERPDGSNFTLKIRSTKLEDSAMYFCASRQGPVGNTEAFFGQGTRLTVV.

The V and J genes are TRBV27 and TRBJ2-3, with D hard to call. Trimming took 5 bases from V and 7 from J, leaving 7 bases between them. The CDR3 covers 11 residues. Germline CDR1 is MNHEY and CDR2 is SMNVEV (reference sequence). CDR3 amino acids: CASSQYNTQYF. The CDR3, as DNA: TGTGCCAGCAGTCAGTATAATACGCAGTATTTT.

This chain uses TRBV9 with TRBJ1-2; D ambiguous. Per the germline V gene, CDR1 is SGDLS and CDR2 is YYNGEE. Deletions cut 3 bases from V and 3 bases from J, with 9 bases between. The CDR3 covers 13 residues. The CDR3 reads CASSGTHDYGYTF. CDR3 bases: TGTGCCAGCAGCGGGACTCATGACTATGGCTACACCTTC.

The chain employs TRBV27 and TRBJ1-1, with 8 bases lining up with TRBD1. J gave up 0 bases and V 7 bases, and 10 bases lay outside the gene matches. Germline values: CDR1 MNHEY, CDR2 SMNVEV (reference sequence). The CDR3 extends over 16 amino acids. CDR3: CASTSAWTGMNTEAFF. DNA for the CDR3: TGTGCCAGCACCTCAGCGTGGACAGGGATGAACACTGAAGCTTTCTTT.

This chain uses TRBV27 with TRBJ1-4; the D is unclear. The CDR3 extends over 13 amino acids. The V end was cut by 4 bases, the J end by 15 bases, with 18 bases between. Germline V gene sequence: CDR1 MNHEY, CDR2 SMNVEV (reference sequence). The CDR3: CASSWQAGERVFF. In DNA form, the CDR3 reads TGTGCCAGCAGTTGGCAGGCCGGTGAAAGGGTGTTTTTT.

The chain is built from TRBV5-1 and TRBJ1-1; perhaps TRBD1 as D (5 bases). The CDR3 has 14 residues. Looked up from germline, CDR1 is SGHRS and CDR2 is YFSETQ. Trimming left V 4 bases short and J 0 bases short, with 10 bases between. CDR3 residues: CASSPGDMNTEAFF. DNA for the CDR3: TGCGCCAGCAGCCCGGGGGATATGAACACTGAAGCTTTCTTT.

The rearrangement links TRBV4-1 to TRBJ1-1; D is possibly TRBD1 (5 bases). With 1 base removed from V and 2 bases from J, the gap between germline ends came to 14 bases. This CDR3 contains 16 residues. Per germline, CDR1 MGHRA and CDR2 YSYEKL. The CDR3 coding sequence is TGCGCCAGCAGCCAAGCTCCGACAGCCAGTAACACTGAAGCTTTCTTT. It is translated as CASSQAPTASNTEAFF.

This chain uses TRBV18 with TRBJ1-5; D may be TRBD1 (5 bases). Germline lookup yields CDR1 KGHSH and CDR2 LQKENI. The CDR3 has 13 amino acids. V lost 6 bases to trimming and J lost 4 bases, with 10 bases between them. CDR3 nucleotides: TGTGCCAGCTCGAAAGGGGAGAATCAGCCCCAGCATTTT. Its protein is CASSKGENQPQHF.

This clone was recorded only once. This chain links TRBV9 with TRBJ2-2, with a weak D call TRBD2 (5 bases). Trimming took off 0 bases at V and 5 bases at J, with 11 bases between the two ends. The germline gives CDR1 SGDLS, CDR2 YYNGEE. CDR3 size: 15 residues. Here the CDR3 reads CASSVVVSGTGELFF. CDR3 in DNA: TGTGCCAGCAGCGTAGTGGTCTCGGGGACCGGGGAGCTGTTTTTT.

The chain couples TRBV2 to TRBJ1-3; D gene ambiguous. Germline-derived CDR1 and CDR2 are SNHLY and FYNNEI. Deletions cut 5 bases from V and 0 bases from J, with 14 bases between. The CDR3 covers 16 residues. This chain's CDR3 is CASSKAVLRSGNTIYF. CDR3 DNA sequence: TGTGCCAGCAGTAAGGCAGTCCTCCGCTCTGGAAACACCATATATTTT.

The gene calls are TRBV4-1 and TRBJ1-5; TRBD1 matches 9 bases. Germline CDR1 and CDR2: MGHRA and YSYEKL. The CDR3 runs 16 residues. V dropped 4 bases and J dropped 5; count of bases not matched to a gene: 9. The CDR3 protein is CASSPEDRGTDQPQHF. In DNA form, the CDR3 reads TGCGCCAGCAGCCCCGAGGACAGGGGAACTGATCAGCCCCAGCATTTT.

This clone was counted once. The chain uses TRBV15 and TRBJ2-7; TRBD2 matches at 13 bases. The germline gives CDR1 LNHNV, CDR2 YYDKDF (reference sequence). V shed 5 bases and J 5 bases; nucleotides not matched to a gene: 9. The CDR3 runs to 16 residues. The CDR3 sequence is CATSARTSGSHNEQYF. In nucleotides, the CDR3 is TGTGCCACCAGCGCCCGGACTAGCGGGAGTCACAACGAGCAGTACTTC.

CDR3 DNA: TGCGCCAGCAGCCAAGATAGAACAGTCACTGGAAACACCATATATTTT. It yields the protein CASSQDRTVTGNTIYF. The chain carries TRBV4-1 and TRBJ1-3; D unclear. Trimming pared 0 bases from V and 2 bases from J, leaving 11 bases between. The CDR3 is 16 amino acids. From germline, CDR1 is MGHRA and CDR2 YSYEKL.

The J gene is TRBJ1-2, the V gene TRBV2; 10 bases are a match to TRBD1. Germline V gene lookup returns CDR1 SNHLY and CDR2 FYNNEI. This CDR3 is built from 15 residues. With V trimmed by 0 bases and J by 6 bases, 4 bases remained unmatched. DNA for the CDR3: TGTGCCAGCAGTGAAGCGGAAGGGACAGGGGATGGCTACACCTTC. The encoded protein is CASSEAEGTGDGYTF.

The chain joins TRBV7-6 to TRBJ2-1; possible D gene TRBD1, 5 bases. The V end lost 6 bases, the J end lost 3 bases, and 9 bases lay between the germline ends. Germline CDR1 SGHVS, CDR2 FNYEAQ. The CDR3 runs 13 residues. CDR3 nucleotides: TGTGCCAGCAGTTGGCAGGGCTACAATGAGCAGTTCTTC. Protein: CASSWQGYNEQFF.